These T cell receptor beta chains were read from a single sample in a study of T cells in localized non-small cell lung cancer. Assay used: immunoSEQ multiplex PCR; TCRdb lists only in-frame clones, some missing. The sample lists 2,000 to 2,500 clones; 25% to 35% were seen once. Sequences were derived from normal lung tissue next to the tumor, sampled before any cancer treatment. These receptors came from a man aged 35-69 years with stage I lung adenocarcinoma. Both conserved end residues are part of each CDR3. The order of the fields is V gene, CDR3 protein.

TRBV30,CAWSNRNTQYF
TRBV6-1,CASSEATGRPGYGYTF
TRBV11-3,CASSYQQGTGEKLFF
TRBV6-8,CASSKGQGGLAGELFF
TRBV11-3,CASSLGQGGNTGELFF
TRBV14,CASSQDRGTEAFF
TRBV30,CAWSRGESKNTEAFF
TRBV19,CASRGVTEAFF
TRBV9,CASSVGPRNTEAFF
TRBV6-8,CASSKTSGGSQTQYF
TRBV25-1,CASRPGQGEDEQFF
TRBV19,CASSPVQNTGELFF
TRBV5-1,CASSYWTENTEAFF